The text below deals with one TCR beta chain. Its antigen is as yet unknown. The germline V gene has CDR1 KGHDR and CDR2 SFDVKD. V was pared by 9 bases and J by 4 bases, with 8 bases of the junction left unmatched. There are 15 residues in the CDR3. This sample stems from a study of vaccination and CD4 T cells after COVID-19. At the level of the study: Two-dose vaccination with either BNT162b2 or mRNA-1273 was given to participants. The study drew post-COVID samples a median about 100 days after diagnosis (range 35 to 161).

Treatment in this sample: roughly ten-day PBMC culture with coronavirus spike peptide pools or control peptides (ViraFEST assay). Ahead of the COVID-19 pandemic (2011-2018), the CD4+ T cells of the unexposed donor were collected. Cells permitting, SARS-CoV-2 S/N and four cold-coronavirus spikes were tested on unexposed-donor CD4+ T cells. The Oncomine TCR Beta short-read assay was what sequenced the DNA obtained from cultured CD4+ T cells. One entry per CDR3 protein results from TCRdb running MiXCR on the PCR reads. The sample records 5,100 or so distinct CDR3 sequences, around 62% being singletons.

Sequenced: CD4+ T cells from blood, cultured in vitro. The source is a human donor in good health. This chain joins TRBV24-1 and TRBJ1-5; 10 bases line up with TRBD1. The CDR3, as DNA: TGTGCCACCTCCGAAGGGGGACAGGGGAATCAGCCCCAGCATTTT. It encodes CATSEGGQGNQPQHF.